This T cell receptor beta chain was recorded in a study of T cells in Graves' hyperthyroidism and ophthalmopathy. The PBMCs studied were ones that came from 10 ml fresh peripheral blood. RNA transcripts yielded amplified TCR beta CDR3 regions. When the TCR CDR3 underwent first-round RT-PCR, the HTBI primer set was used. TCRdb reprocessed the multiplex PCR reads with MiXCR, giving one entry per CDR3 protein. The repertoire has 550,000 to 600,000 distinct CDR3 sequences, around 14% of them found once; the top ten carry roughly 7.1%. Germline CDR1 and CDR2: MNHEY and SMNVEV (reference sequence). Trimming took 5 bases from V and 0 from J, leaving 11 bases between them. The CDR3 runs to 16 residues. There are a few counts of this clonotype. Its target is not known. Broader study findings: The majority of expanded thyroid clonotypes above 0.001 also appeared in blood. The model's output predicted ophthalmopathy at a median of around 7 months prior to onset.

The specimen sequenced was blood. This clonotype originated in a woman aged 18 to 35 with Graves' ophthalmopathy. V gene TRBV27 combines with J gene TRBJ2-6; D may match TRBD1 or TRBD2 (5 bases each). Written as DNA, the CDR3 is TGTGCCAGCAGTACCAAGGGGACCTCTGGGGCCAACGTCCTGACTTTC. Translated, it gives CASSTKGTSGANVLTF.